A selection of T cell receptor beta chains follows, all from one sample in a study of blood T cell repertoires in COVID-19. Here immunoSEQ multiplex PCR was the method, and the copy in TCRdb shows in-frame clones only, minus some. The sample records under 200,000 clones, 84% being singletons. Sequenced sample: peripheral blood. These receptors all stem from a man in his forties who had recovered from COVID-19. Each CDR3 is given with its conserved first and last residue. A D gene is named only where the DNA matches it firmly. Size values are once, few and many counts, or a class for expanded clones, and some rows have none.

TRBV27	TRBJ2-7	TRBD2	-	TGTGCCACGGGACTAGCGGGAGTGGTGCAGTACTTC	CATGLAGVVQYF
TRBV4-3	TRBJ2-3	TRBD2	-	TGCGCCAGCAGCCAAGATATAAGAGCGGGAGTGAGAGATACGCAGTATTTT	CASSQDIRAGVRDTQYF
TRBV6-5	TRBJ1-1	-	few	TGTGCCAGCAGTTACTCGAACAGGGTAAACACTGAAGCTTTCTTT	CASSYSNRVNTEAFF
TRBV4-2	TRBJ1-5	TRBD1	-	TGTGCCAGCAGCCAAGAGCTGGTAGGGGGCCGGAGTCAGCCCCAGCATTTT	CASSQELVGGRSQPQHF
TRBV29-1	TRBJ1-1	-	once	TGCAGCGTTTTGATTACGGACACTGAAGCTTTCTTT	CSVLITDTEAFF
TRBV19	TRBJ1-5	TRBD1	-	TGTGCCAGCCGGGGACAGGGGGGTTATCAGCCCCAGCATTTT	CASRGQGGYQPQHF
TRBV5-5	TRBJ1-1	-	-	TGTGCCAGCAGCGCGGGTGGAGTGAAGAACACTGAAGCTTTCTTT	CASSAGGVKNTEAFF
TRBV24-1	TRBJ2-2	-	-	TGTGCCACCGGACTCGGGAACACCGGGGAGCTGTTTTTT	CATGLGNTGELFF
TRBV4-2	TRBJ2-1	-	few	TGTGCCAGCAGCCGAGAAGGTGGCGGTCTTTATGATGAGCAGTTCTTC	CASSREGGGLYDEQFF
TRBV11-3	TRBJ2-4	-	-	TGTGCCAGCAGCGAGCAGGCCCCTGGCAGGGCCCTTCTAGCCAAAAACATTCAGTACTTC	CASSEQAPGRALLAKNIQYF
TRBV5-4	TRBJ1-4	TRBD1	-	TGTGCCAGCAGCAAGGACAGGGGAAGTGAAAAACTGTTTTTT	CASSKDRGSEKLFF
TRBV7-6	TRBJ2-1	TRBD2	-	TGTGCCAGCAGCTTAAGCTGGGGGAGGGCCTCCTACAATGAGCAGTTCTTC	CASSLSWGRASYNEQFF
TRBV11-2	TRBJ2-3	TRBD2	-	TGTGCCAGCAGCTTAGTCCTCCTAGCGGTGGCAGGTACGCAGTATTTT	CASSLVLLAVAGTQYF
TRBV7-9	TRBJ1-4	TRBD1	-	TGTGCCAGCAGCCCCCGACAGGGGGGTGAAAAACTGTTTTTT	CASSPRQGGEKLFF
TRBV6-2/TRBV6-3	TRBJ1-2	TRBD1	-	TGTGCCAGCAGTTGGGACAGGTCAGCTAACTATGGCTACACCTTC	CASSWDRSANYGYTF
TRBV30	TRBJ2-7	-	once	TGTGCCTGGGGGAGGGAGGGGGGCTACGAGCAGTACTTC	CAWGREGGYEQYF
TRBV18	TRBJ2-3	TRBD1	-	TGTGCCAGCTCACCACGAGACAGGGCGGGCGAGGCGCAGTATTTT	CASSPRDRAGEAQYF
TRBV4-2	TRBJ2-1	-	-	TGTGCCAGCAGCCTGGAGGAGGGTGAGCAGTTCTTC	CASSLEEGEQFF
TRBV9	TRBJ1-2	TRBD1	once	TGTGCCAGCAGCTCGGACAGGACCTATGGCTACACCTTC	CASSSDRTYGYTF
TRBV7-3	TRBJ2-7	-	-	TGTGCCAGCAGCAGCGGACAGATCCTCTCCTACGAGCAGTACTTC	CASSSGQILSYEQYF
TRBV19	TRBJ2-7	TRBD1	-	TGTGCCAGTTCACCGGGACAGGACTACGAGCAGTACTTC	CASSPGQDYEQYF
TRBV6-5	TRBJ2-5	TRBD1	-	TGTGCCAGCAGTTACCACTCAGGGGGCGCGGGGGAGACCCAGTACTTC	CASSYHSGGAGETQYF
TRBV6-5	TRBJ2-2	TRBD1	once	TGTGCCAGCAGGAAAAGGGGGCACCTCACCGGGGAGCTGTTTTTT	CASRKRGHLTGELFF
TRBV6-5	TRBJ2-1	-	once	TGTGCCAGCGTTTACGGGAGCTCCTACAATGAGCAGTTCTTC	CASVYGSSYNEQFF
TRBV27	TRBJ1-2	-	few	TGTGCCAGCAGCCTTTCCCCCGCGGGGGGGTTGGGCTACACCTTC	CASSLSPAGGLGYTF
TRBV7-9	TRBJ2-5	TRBD1	-	TGTGCCAGCAGCTTAGCGTCGGACAGGGACAGGGCCCAGTACTTC	CASSLASDRDRAQYF
TRBV9	TRBJ1-1	TRBD1	-	TGTGCCAGCAGCGTAGGGACAGGGTTTTGGAACACTGAAGCTTTCTTT	CASSVGTGFWNTEAFF
TRBV28	TRBJ2-5	-	-	TGTGCCACCTCAGCGGGTTTACAAGAGACCCAGTACTTC	CATSAGLQETQYF
TRBV5-8	TRBJ2-7	-	-	TGTGCCAGCAGCTTGGAGGGGGAGGGCTACGAGCAGTACTTC	CASSLEGEGYEQYF
TRBV10-3	TRBJ1-1	-	-	TGTGCCATCAGTGAGCAGGGAAACTCTCCCGAAGCTTTCTTT	CAISEQGNSPEAFF
TRBV14	TRBJ2-4	TRBD1	-	TGTGCCTGGACAGGGAAAAACATTCAGTACTTC	CAWTGKNIQYF
TRBV7-2	TRBJ2-5	-	-	TGTGCCAGCAGCTTAGAGCACCTCGAGGAGGAGACCCAGTACTTC	CASSLEHLEEETQYF
TRBV27	TRBJ2-3	TRBD2	-	TGTGCCAGCATGAACAGACCGGGACTAGCGAGAGATACGCAGTATTTT	CASMNRPGLARDTQYF
TRBV6-2/TRBV6-3	TRBJ1-6	TRBD1	once	TGTGCCAGCAGCCGACAGGGCGGTGGATCACCCCTCCACTTT	CASSRQGGGSPLHF
TRBV5-1	TRBJ1-1	TRBD1	-	TGCGCCAGCAGTCTTCCCGGACAGGGGGGAGGGAACACTGAAGCTTTCTTT	CASSLPGQGGGNTEAFF
TRBV28	TRBJ1-2	TRBD1	-	TGTGCCAGCAGCCAACAGGGGGCGGACTATGGCTACACCTTC	CASSQQGADYGYTF
TRBV2	TRBJ2-1	TRBD2	-	TGTGCCAGCAGCGCGACTAGCGGGAGTAGGGATGAGCAGTTCTTC	CASSATSGSRDEQFF
TRBV9	TRBJ1-1	TRBD1	once	TGTGCCAGCAGCGTGACCGACAGGGACACTGAAGCTTTCTTT	CASSVTDRDTEAFF
TRBV29-1	TRBJ1-4	TRBD1	-	TGCAGCGCCAAAGCCGACAGGGGTGAGGAAAAACTGTTTTTT	CSAKADRGEEKLFF
TRBV7-2	TRBJ1-6	-	-	TGTGCCAGCAGCCTAAATGTTGCGGGGCGATCACCCCTCCACTTT	CASSLNVAGRSPLHF
TRBV7-9	TRBJ1-2	TRBD1	-	TGTGCCAGCAGCCAAGTACAGGGGGACTATGGCTACACCTTC	CASSQVQGDYGYTF
TRBV4-3	TRBJ2-7	TRBD2	many	TGCGCCAGCAGCCAAGTTAGCGGGAGGTTGGACGAGCAGTACTTC	CASSQVSGRLDEQYF
TRBV5-4	TRBJ2-7	-	-	TGTGCCAGCAGCTTCGGTCCAACCTACGAGCAGTACTTC	CASSFGPTYEQYF